Described below is a single TCR beta chain sequence and its context. Its antigen is unknown. This sample was taken from a study of cytomegalovirus exposure and HLA in healthy donors. Study-wide findings and caveats: Later on, analysis showed that most CMV-associated TCR beta chains appeared to be HLA-restricted. Solely CMV serostatus was available to characterize immune exposure.

Researchers ran the PCR with 60 Vbeta and 13 Jbeta primers. The assay was immunoSEQ multiplex PCR, and TCRdb's table has in-frame clones only and misses some. This sample has fewer than 120,000 clones; over 60% occur once, and the top ten carry around 3.2%. Trimming left V 0 bases short and J 3 bases short, with 9 bases between. The CDR3 length is 15 residues. Germline V gives CDR1 MNHEY, CDR2 SVGAGI. Donors in the study were healthy people who gave bone marrow. Sequencing was performed on PBMCs. V usage is TRBV6-5 and J usage is TRBJ2-1; no clear D. This clonotype originated in a woman aged 60-75 years in good health and CMV-seropositive. The CDR3 protein is CASSYSSPGYNEQFF. The CDR3 DNA is TGTGCCAGCAGTTACTCATCGCCGGGCTACAATGAGCAGTTCTTC.